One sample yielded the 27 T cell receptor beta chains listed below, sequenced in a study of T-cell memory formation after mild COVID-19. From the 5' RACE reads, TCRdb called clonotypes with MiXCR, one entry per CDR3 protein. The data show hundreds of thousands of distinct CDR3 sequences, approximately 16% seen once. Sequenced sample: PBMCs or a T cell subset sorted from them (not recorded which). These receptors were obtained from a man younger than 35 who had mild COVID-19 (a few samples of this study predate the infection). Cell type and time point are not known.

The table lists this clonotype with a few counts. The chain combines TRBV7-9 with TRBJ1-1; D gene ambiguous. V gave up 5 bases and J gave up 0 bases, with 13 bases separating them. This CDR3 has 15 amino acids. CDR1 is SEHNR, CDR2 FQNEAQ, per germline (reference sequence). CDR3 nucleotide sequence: TGTGCCAGCAGCCCAGATCTAGGACTGAACACTGAAGCTTTCTTT. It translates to CASSPDLGLNTEAFF.

This CDR3 reads CSVEEDRYGEAFF. As DNA, the CDR3 is TGCAGCGTTGAAGAGGACAGATACGGTGAAGCTTTCTTT. The chain recombines TRBV29-1 with TRBJ1-1, with a weak D call TRBD1 (6 bases). CDR1 and CDR2 from the germline V gene are SQVTM and ANQGSEA. Trimming pared 0 bases from V and 7 bases from J, leaving 12 bases between. The CDR3 sequence is 13 residues long.

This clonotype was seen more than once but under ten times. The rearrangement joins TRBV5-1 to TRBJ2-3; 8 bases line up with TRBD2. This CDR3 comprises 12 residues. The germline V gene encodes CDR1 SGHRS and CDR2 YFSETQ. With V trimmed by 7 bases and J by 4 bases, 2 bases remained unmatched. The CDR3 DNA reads TGCGCCAGCGGGACTAGAGCAGATACGCAGTATTTT. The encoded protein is CASGTRADTQYF.

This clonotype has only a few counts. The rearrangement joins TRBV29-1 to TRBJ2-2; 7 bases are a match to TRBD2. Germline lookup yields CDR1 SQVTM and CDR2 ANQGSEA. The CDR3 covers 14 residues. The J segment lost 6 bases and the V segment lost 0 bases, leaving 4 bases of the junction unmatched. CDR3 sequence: CSVEDGLGAGELFF. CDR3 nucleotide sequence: TGCAGCGTTGAAGATGGACTAGGGGCCGGGGAGCTGTTTTTT.

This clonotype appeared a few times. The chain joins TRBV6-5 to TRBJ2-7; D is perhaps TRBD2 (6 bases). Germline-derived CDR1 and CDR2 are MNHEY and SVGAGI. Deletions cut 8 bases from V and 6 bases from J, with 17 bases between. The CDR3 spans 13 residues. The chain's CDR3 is CASYPRLGGEQYF. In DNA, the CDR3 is TGTGCCAGCTACCCGAGGCTGGGGGGCGAGCAGTACTTC.

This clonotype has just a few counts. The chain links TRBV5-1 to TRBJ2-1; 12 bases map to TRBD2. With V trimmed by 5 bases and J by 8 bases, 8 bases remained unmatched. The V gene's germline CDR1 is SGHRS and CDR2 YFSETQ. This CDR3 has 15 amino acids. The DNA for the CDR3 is TGCGCCAGCAGTGGGGCTAGCGGGGGGGCCTATGAGCAGTTCTTC. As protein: CASSGASGGAYEQFF.

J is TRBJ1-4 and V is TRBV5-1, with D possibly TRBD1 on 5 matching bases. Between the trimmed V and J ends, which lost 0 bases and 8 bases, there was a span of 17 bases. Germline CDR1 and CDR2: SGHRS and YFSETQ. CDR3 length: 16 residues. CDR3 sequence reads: CASSLGLGVSGEKLFF. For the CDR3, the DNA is TGCGCCAGCAGCTTGGGATTAGGGGTTAGTGGCGAAAAACTGTTTTTT.

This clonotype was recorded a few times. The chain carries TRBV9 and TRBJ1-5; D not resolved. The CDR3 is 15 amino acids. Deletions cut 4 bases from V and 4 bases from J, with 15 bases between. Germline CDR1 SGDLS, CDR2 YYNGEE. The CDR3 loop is CASSPKNLKNQPQHF. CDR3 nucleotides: TGTGCCAGCAGCCCCAAAAATCTAAAGAATCAGCCCCAGCATTTT.

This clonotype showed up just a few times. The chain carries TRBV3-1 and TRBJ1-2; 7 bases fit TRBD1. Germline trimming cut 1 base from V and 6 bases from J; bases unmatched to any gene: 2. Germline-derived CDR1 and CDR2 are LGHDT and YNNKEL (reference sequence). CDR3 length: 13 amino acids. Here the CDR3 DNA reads TGTGCCAGCAGCCAAGGAGGGGGCGATGGCTACACCTTC. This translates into CASSQGGGDGYTF.

CDR3 residues: CATSTGTGQLGYEQYF. In DNA form, the CDR3 reads TGTGCCACCAGCACTGGGACGGGACAACTTGGGTACGAGCAGTACTTC. The chain joins TRBV15 to TRBJ2-7, with a tentative D call TRBD1 (6 bases). The CDR3 is 16 residues long. Trimming pared 4 bases from V and 4 bases from J, leaving 20 bases between. The germline CDR1 and CDR2 sequences are LNHNV and YYDKDF (reference sequence).

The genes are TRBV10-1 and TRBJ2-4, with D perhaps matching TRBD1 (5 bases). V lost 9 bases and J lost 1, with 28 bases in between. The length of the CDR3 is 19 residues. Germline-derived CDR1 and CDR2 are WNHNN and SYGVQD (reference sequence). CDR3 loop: CARRDPDRGWFVAKNIQYF. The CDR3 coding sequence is TGCGCCAGACGTGACCCTGACAGAGGATGGTTCGTTGCCAAAAACATTCAGTACTTC.

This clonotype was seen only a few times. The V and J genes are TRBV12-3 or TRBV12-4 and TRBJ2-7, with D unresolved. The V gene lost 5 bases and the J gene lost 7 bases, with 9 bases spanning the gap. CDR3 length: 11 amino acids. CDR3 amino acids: CASSPRWEQYF. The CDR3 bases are TGTGCCAGCAGTCCCCGGTGGGAGCAGTACTTC.

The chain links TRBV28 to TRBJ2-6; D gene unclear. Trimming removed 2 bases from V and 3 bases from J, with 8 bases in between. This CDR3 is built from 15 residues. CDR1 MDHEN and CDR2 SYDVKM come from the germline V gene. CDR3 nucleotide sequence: TGTGCCAGCAGTTTAACCTCGGTTGGGGCCAACGTCCTGACTTTC. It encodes CASSLTSVGANVLTF.

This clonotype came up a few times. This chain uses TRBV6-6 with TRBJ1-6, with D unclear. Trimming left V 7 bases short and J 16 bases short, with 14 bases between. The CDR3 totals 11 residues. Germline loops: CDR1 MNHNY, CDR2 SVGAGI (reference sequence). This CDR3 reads CASIAGRGLHF. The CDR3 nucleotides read TGTGCCAGCATTGCCGGACGGGGTCTCCACTTT.

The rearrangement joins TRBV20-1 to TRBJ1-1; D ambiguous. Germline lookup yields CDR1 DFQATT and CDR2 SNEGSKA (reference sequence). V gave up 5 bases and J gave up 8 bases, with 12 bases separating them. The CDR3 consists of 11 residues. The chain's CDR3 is CSAPQLGEAFF. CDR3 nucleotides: TGCAGTGCTCCCCAGCTGGGGGAAGCTTTCTTT.

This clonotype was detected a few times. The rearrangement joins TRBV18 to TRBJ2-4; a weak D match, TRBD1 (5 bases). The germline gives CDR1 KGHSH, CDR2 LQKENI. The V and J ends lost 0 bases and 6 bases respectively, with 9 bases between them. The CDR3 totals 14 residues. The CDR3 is CASSPPRTRNIQYF. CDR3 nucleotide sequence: TGTGCCAGCTCACCACCGCGGACAAGAAACATTCAGTACTTC. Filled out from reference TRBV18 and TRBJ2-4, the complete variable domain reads NAGVMQNPRHLVRRRGQEARLRCSPMKGHSHVYWYRQLPEEGLKFMVYLQKENIIDESGMPKERFSAEFPKEGPSILRIQQVVRGDSAAYFCASSPPRTRNIQYFGAGTRLSVL.

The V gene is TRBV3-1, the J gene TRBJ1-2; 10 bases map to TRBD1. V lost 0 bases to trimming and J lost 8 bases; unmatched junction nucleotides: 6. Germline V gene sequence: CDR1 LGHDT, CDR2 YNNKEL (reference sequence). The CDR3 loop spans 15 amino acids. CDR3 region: CASSQDRGTGDGYTF. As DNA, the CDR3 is TGTGCCAGCAGCCAAGATCGGGGGACAGGGGACGGCTACACCTTC.

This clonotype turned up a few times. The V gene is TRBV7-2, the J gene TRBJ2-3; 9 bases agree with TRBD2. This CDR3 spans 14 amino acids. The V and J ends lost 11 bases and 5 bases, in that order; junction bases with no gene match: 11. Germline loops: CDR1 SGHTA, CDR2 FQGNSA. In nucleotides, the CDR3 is TGTGCCGCCGAGGCGGGGGGGCGTAAAGATACGCAGTATTTT. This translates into CAAEAGGRKDTQYF.

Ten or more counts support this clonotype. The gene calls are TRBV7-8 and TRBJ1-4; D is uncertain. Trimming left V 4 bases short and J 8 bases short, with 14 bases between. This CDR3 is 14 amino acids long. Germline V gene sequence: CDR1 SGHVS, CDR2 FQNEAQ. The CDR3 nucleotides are TGTGCCAGCAGCTCGAGGAGCATTGGAGAAAAACTGTTTTTT. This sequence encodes CASSSRSIGEKLFF.

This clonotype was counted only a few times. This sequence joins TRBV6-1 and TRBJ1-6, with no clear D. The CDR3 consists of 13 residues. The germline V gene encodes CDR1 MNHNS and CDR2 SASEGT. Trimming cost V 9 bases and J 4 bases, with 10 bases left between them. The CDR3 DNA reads TGTGCCAGTCAAGCGGGGTATAATTCACCCCTCCACTTT. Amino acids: CASQAGYNSPLHF.

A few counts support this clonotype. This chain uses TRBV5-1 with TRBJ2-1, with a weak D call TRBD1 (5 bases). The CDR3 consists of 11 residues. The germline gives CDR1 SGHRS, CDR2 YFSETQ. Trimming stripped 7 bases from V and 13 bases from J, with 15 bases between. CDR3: CASGTQGFQFF. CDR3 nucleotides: TGCGCCAGCGGCACTCAGGGTTTTCAGTTCTTC.

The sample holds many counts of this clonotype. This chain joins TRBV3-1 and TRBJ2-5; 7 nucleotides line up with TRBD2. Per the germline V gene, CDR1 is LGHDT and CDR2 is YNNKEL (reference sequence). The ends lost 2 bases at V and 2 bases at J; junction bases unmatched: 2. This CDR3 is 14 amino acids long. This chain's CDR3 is CASSQTGGQETQYF. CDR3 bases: TGTGCCAGCAGCCAAACGGGGGGACAAGAGACCCAGTACTTC.

CDR3 region: CASRYGQGTDTQYF. As DNA, the CDR3 is TGCGCCAGCAGATATGGACAGGGAACAGATACGCAGTATTTT. The chain employs TRBV5-1 and TRBJ2-3, with TRBD1 matching over 8 bases. The CDR3 loop spans 14 amino acids. J gave up 3 bases and V 5 bases, and 5 bases lay outside the gene matches. Germline V gene data show CDR1 as SGHRS and CDR2 as YFSETQ.

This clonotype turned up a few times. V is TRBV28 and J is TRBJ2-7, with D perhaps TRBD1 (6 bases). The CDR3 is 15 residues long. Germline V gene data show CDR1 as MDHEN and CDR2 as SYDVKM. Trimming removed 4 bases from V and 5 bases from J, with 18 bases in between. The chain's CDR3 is CASSSEGTGSHEQYF. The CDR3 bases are TGTGCCAGCAGTTCAGAGGGCACAGGGTCCCACGAGCAGTACTTC.

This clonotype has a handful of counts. CDR3 in DNA: TGTGCCAGCAGCCCGCCCCTACAGGGGAGGTACGAGCAGTACTTC. Protein product: CASSPPLQGRYEQYF. The rearrangement uses TRBV7-9 and TRBJ2-7, with a weak D call TRBD1 (7 bases). CDR3 size: 15 residues. Germline CDR1 reads SEHNR; CDR2 reads FQNEAQ (reference sequence). The germline V and J ends were trimmed by 5 bases and 4 bases, with 18 bases remaining between them.

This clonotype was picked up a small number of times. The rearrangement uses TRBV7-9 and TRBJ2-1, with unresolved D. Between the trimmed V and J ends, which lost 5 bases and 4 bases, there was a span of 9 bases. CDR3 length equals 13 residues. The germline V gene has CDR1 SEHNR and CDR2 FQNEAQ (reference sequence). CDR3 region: CASSPWDYNEQFF. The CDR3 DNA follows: TGTGCCAGCAGCCCCTGGGATTACAATGAGCAGTTCTTC.

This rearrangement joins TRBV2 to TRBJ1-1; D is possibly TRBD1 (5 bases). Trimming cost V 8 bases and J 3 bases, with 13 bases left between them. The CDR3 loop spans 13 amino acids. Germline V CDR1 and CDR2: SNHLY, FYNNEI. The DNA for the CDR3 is TGTGCCAGCGCAGGGAATGAGGACACTGAAGCTTTCTTT. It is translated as CASAGNEDTEAFF.